The rows below give T cell receptor beta chains drawn from one sample of a study of blood T cell repertoires in COVID-19. Assay used: immunoSEQ multiplex PCR; TCRdb lists only in-frame clones, some missing. The sample records 90,000 to 140,000 clones, approximately 78% being singletons. Sequencing was performed on peripheral blood. The receptors here all came from a woman at least 80 years old with acute or convalescent COVID-19. CDR3s include the opening cysteine and the closing phenylalanine or tryptophan. The order of the fields is V gene, D gene, clone size, J gene, CDR3 DNA, CDR3 protein. A D gene is named only where the DNA matches it firmly. Clone size is not always given. Where it is, it says once, few, many or a class for expanded clones.

TRBV5-6	TRBD2	.	TRBJ2-1	TGTGCCAGCAGCTTGGACCCTAGCGGGACGGGTGAGCAGTTCTTC	CASSLDPSGTGEQFF
TRBV29-1	TRBD1	few	TRBJ2-3	TGCAGCGTTAGGACAGGGGCTAGAGATACGCAGTATTTT	CSVRTGARDTQYF
TRBV2	.	once	TRBJ2-7	TGTGCCAGCAGTGGGGCAGGAATCGGGGACGAGCAGTACTTC	CASSGAGIGDEQYF
TRBV5-1	.	.	TRBJ2-3	TGCGCCAGCAGCCGACAGTCCACAGATACGCAGTATTTT	CASSRQSTDTQYF
TRBV6-5	.	.	TRBJ1-4	TGTGCCAGCAGCCTCGTCCAGAGAGGCCAACTGTTTTTT	CASSLVQRGQLFF
TRBV3-1/TRBV3-2	TRBD2	.	TRBJ2-3	TGTGCCAGCAGCCAAGATGGGACTAGCGGGACCACAGATACGCAGTATTTT	CASSQDGTSGTTDTQYF
TRBV4-1	TRBD1	.	TRBJ1-2	TGCGCCAGCAGCAAAGGACAGGGAAGTGGCTACACCTTC	CASSKGQGSGYTF
TRBV27	TRBD1	.	TRBJ1-5	TGTGCCACTCGGACAGGGGCAGGTCAGCCCCAGCATTTT	CATRTGAGQPQHF
TRBV5-1	.	few	TRBJ2-2	TGCGCCAGCAGCTTGGCGGGAGTAGGCACCGGGGAGCTGTTTTTT	CASSLAGVGTGELFF
TRBV10-3	TRBD1	.	TRBJ2-1	TGTGCCGCCCGGACAGGGGATGAGCAGTTCTTC	CAARTGDEQFF
TRBV19	TRBD1	.	TRBJ1-4	TGTGCCAGTAGTTCGCCGGGACAGGGGAATGAAAAACTGTTTTTT	CASSSPGQGNEKLFF
TRBV11-2	.	few	TRBJ2-2	TGTGCCAGCAGTTCGGGAAGCACCGGGGAGCTGTTTTTT	CASSSGSTGELFF
TRBV7-9	TRBD2	once	TRBJ2-5	TGTGCCAGCAGCTTTGGGAGGGAGCGGGAGACCCAGTACTTC	CASSFGRERETQYF
TRBV5-4	TRBD1	.	TRBJ2-5	TGTGCCAGCAGCCCGGACAGGGGGTGGGAGACCCAGTACTTC	CASSPDRGWETQYF
TRBV5-1	TRBD1	.	TRBJ2-3	TGCGCCAGCAGCATAGGACAGGGCAGCACAGATACGCAGTATTTT	CASSIGQGSTDTQYF
TRBV5-5	TRBD2	few	TRBJ2-7	TGTGCCAGCAGTCCCGGGACTAGCGGGAATCCCCACGAGCAGTACTTC	CASSPGTSGNPHEQYF
TRBV6-2/TRBV6-3	TRBD2	.	TRBJ2-5	TGTGCCAGCAGTCGTCCTCGGGGGGGGTTGGAGACCCAGTACTTC	CASSRPRGGLETQYF
TRBV19	.	.	TRBJ2-7	TGTGCCAGTAGCTTCGGGTCCTTCTACGAGCAGTACTTC	CASSFGSFYEQYF
TRBV30	TRBD2	once	TRBJ2-5	TGTGCCTGGAATAAGGGACTAGCGGGAGAGACCCAGTACTTC	CAWNKGLAGETQYF
TRBV7-9	.	.	TRBJ2-5	TGTGCCAGCAGCACGGGCCAGACAGGACCGCAAGAGACCCAGTACTTC	CASSTGQTGPQETQYF
TRBV28	TRBD1	.	TRBJ1-6	TGTGCCAGCAGTGGAACCGGACAGGCCAGCTCCTATAATTCACCCCTCCACTTT	CASSGTGQASSYNSPLHF
TRBV5-1	TRBD1	.	TRBJ2-5	TGCGCCAGCAGCTTGCTGACAGGGGAAGAGACCCAGTACTTC	CASSLLTGEETQYF
TRBV11-2	TRBD1	.	TRBJ1-4	TGTGCCAGCAGCTTCACCGGGACAGGGCGGGACAATGAAAAACTGTTTTTT	CASSFTGTGRDNEKLFF
TRBV3-1/TRBV3-2	TRBD2	.	TRBJ2-2	TGTGCCAGCAGCCCACGACTAGCGGGAGGCGGGAGCACCGGGGAGCTGTTTTTT	CASSPRLAGGGSTGELFF